This T cell receptor beta chain comes out of a study of blood T cell repertoires in COVID-19. The CDR3 totals 15 residues. Germline assignment: CDR1 LGHDT and CDR2 YNNKEL (reference sequence). Trimming stripped 0 bases from V and 4 bases from J, with 13 bases between. Individuals aged 18 to 89 years were recruited from roughly 23 US areas. Profiling relied on immunoSEQ multiplex PCR, and the TCRdb table lists in-frame clones only, not all of them. The table shows about 390,000 clones, with 80% to 90% occurring only once. The sequencing input was PBMCs or T cells enriched from blood (not recorded which). The genes are TRBV3-1 (or the pseudogene TRBV3-2) and TRBJ2-7; D is unclear. The receptor was derived from a woman in her 50s who had recovered from COVID-19. CDR3 region: CASSQDPNPPYEQYF. The CDR3 nucleotides read TGTGCCAGCAGCCAAGATCCTAACCCTCCGTACGAGCAGTACTTC.